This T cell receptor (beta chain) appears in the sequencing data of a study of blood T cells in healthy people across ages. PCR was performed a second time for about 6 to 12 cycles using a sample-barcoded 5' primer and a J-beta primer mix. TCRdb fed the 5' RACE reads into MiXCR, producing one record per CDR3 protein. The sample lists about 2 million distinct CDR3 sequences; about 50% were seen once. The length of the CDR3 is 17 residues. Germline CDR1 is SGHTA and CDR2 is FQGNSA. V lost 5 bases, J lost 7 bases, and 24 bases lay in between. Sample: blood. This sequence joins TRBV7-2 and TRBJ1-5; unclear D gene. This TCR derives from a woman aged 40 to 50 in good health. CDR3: CASSVRSGEGAGQPQHF. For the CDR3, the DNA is TGTGCCAGCAGCGTCCGGTCCGGGGAAGGAGCGGGCCAGCCCCAGCATTTT.